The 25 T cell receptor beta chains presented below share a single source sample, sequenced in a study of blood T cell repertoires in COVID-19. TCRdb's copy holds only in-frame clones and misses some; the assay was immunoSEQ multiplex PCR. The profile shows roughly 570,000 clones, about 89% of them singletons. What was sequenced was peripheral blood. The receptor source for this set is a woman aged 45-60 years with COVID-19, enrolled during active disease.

The CDR3 DNA reads as TGTGCCAGCAGTCGGGACAACACAGATACGCAGTATTTT. It yields the protein CASSRDNTDTQYF. This rearrangement joins TRBV25-1 to TRBJ2-3, with D perhaps matching TRBD1 (6 bases). Germline CDR1 and CDR2: MGHDK and SYGVNS. The CDR3 is made up of 13 amino acids. V shed 5 bases and J shed 2 bases, with 8 bases lying between them. The full variable domain, completed using reference TRBV25-1 and TRBJ2-3, is EADIYQTPRYLVIGTGKKITLECSQTMGHDKMYWYQQDPGMELHLIHYSYGVNSTEKGDLSSESTVSRIRTEHFPLTLESARPSHTSQYLCASSRDNTDTQYFGPGTRLTVL.

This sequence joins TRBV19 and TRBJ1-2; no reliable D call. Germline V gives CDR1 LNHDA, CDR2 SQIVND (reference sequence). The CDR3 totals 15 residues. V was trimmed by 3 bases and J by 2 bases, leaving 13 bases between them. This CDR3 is CASSIRIIQNYGYTF. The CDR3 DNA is TGTGCCAGTAGTATCCGCATCATACAAAACTATGGCTACACCTTC.

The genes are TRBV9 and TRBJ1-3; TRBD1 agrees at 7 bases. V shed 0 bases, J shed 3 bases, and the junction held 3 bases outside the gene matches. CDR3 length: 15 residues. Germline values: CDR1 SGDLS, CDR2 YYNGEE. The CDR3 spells CASSVEQGVGNTIYF. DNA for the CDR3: TGTGCCAGCAGCGTAGAGCAGGGGGTTGGAAACACCATATATTTT.

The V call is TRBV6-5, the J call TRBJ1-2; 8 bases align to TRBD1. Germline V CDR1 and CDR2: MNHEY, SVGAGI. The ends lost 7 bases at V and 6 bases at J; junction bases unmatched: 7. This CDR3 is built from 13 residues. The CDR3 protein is CASTRTGTDGYTF. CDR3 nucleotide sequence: TGTGCCAGCACCCGGACAGGGACGGATGGCTACACCTTC.

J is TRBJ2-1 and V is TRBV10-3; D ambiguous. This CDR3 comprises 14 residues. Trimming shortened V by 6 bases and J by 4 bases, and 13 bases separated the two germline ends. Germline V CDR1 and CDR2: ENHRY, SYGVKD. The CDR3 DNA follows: TGTGCCATCAGGCTAGGTCCACTTTACAATGAGCAGTTCTTC. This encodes CAIRLGPLYNEQFF.

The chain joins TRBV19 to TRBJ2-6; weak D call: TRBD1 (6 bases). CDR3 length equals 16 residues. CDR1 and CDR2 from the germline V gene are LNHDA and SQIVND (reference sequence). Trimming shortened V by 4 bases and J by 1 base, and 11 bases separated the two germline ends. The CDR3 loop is CASSTQGRSGANVLTF. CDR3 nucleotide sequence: TGTGCCAGTAGTACACAGGGTCGGTCTGGGGCCAACGTCCTGACTTTC.

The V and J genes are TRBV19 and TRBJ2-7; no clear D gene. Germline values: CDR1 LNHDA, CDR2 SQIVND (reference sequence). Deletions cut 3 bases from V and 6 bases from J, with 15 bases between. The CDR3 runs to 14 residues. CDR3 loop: CASSMTSRSSEQYF. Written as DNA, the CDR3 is TGTGCCAGTAGTATGACGAGCCGGAGCAGCGAGCAGTACTTC.

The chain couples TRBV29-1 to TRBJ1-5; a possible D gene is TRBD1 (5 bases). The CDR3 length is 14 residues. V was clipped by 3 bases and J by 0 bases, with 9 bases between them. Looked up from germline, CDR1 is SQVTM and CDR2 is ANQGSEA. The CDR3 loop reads CSVDGGGSNQPQHF. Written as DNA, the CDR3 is TGCAGCGTTGATGGGGGGGGTAGCAATCAGCCCCAGCATTTT. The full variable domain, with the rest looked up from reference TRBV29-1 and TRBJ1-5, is SAVISQKPSRDICQRGTSLTIQCQVDSQVTMMFWYRQQPGQSLTLIATANQGSEATYESGFVIDKFPISRPNLTFSTLTVSNMSPEDSSIYLCSVDGGGSNQPQHFGDGTRLSIL.

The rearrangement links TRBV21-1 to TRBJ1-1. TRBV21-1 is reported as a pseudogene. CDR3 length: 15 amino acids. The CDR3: CASSKEEILNTEAFF. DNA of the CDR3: TGTGCCAGCAGCAAAGAGGAGATACTGAACACTGAAGCTTTCTTT.

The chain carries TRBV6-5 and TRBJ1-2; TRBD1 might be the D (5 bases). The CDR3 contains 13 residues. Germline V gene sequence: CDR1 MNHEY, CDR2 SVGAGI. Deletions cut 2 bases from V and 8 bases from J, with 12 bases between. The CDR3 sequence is CASSYGSRGGYTF. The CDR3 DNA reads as TGTGCCAGCAGTTACGGGAGCCGGGGGGGCTACACCTTC.

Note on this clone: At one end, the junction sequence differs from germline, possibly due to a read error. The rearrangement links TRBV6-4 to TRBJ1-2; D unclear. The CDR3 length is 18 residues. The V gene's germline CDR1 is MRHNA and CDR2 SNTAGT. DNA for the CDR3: TGCGTTCAGCATGATGGGTCCCTTCCGCTCGGCGGTCCCTATGGCTACACCTTC. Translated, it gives CVQHDGSLPLGGPYGYTF.

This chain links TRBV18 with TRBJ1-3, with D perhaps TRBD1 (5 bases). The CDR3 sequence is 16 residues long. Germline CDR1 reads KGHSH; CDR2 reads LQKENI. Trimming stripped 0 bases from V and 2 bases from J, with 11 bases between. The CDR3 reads CASSPPGRAAGNTIYF. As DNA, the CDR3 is TGTGCCAGCTCACCACCGGGCAGGGCGGCTGGAAACACCATATATTTT.

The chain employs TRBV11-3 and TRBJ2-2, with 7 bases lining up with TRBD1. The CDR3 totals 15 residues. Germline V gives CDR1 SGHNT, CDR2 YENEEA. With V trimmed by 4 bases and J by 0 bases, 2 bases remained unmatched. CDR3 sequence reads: CASSSDRANTGELFF. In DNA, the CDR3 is TGTGCCAGCAGCTCCGACAGGGCGAACACCGGGGAGCTGTTTTTT.

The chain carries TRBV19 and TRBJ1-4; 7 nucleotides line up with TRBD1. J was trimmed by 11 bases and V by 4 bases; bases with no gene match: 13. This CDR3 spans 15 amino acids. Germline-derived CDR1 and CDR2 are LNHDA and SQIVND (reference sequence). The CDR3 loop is CASSTSYRGGGKLFF. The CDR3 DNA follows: TGTGCCAGTAGTACCTCTTATCGAGGGGGCGGGAAACTGTTTTTT.

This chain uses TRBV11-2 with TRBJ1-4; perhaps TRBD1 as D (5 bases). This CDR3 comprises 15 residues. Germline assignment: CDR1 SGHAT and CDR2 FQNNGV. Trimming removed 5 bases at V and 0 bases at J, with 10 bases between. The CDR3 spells CASSPGPTTNEKLFF. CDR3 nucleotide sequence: TGTGCCAGCAGCCCAGGGCCAACAACTAATGAAAAACTGTTTTTT.

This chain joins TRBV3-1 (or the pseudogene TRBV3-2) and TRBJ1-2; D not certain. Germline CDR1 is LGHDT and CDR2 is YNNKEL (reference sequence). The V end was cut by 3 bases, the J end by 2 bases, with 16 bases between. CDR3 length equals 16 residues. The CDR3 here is CASSQYPTRANYGYTF. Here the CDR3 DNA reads TGTGCCAGCAGCCAGTACCCGACGCGGGCAAACTATGGCTACACCTTC.

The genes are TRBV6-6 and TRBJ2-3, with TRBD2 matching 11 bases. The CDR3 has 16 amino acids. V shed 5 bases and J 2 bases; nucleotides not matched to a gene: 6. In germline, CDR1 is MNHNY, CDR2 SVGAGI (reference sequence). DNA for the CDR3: TGTGCCAGCAGTCATCGACTAGCGGGGTCCACAGATACGCAGTATTTT. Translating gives CASSHRLAGSTDTQYF.

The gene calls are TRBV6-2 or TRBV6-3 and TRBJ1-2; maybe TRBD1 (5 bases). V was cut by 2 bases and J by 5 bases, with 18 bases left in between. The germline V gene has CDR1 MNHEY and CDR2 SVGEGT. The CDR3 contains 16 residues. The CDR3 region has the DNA TGTGCCAGCAGTTACCGTCAGGGATGGTATTTATATGGCTACACCTTC. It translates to CASSYRQGWYLYGYTF.

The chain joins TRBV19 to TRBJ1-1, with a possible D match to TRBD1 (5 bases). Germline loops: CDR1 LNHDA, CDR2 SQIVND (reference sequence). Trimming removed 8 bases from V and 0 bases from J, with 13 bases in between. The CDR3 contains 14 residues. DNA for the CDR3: TGTGCCAGTTGCGTCGGGGGAGTGAACACTGAAGCTTTCTTT. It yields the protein CASCVGGVNTEAFF.

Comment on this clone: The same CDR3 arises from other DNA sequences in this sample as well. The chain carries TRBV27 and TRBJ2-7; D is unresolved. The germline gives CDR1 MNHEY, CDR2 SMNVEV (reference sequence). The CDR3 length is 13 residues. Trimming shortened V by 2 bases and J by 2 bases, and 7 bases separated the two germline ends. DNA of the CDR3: TGTGCCAGCAGTTTAGGCCAGACCTACGAGCAGTACTTC. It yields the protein CASSLGQTYEQYF.

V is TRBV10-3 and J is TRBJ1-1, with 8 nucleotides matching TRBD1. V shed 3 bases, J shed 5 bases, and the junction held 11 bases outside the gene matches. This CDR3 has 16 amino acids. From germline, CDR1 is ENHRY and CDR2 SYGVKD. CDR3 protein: CAISDGGGRGRTEAFF. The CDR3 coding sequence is TGTGCCATCAGTGACGGCGGCGGCAGGGGGCGGACTGAAGCTTTCTTT.

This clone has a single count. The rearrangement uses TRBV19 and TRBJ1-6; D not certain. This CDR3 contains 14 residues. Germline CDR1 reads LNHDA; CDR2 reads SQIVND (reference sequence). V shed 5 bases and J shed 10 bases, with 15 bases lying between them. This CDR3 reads CASSPGLGGSPLHF. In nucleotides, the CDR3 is TGTGCCAGTAGTCCTGGGCTGGGTGGATCACCCCTCCACTTT.

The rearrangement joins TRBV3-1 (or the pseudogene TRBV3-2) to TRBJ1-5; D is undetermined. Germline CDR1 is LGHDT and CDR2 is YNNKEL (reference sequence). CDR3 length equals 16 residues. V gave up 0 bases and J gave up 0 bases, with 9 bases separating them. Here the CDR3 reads CASSQDLRDSNQPQHF. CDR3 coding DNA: TGTGCCAGCAGCCAAGATCTTCGAGATAGCAATCAGCCCCAGCATTTT.

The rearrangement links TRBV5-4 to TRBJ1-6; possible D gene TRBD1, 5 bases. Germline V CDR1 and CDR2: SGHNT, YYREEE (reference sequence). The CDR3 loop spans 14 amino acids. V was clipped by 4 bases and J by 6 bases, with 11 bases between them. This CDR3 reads CASSVQVPNSPLHF. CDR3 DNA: TGTGCCAGCAGCGTACAGGTTCCTAATTCACCCCTCCACTTT.

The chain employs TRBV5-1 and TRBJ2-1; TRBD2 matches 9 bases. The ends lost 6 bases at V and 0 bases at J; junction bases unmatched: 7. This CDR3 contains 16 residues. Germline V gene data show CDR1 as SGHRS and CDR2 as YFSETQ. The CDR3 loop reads CASNLAGPNSYNEQFF. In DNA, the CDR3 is TGCGCCAGCAACCTAGCGGGGCCCAACTCCTACAATGAGCAGTTCTTC.